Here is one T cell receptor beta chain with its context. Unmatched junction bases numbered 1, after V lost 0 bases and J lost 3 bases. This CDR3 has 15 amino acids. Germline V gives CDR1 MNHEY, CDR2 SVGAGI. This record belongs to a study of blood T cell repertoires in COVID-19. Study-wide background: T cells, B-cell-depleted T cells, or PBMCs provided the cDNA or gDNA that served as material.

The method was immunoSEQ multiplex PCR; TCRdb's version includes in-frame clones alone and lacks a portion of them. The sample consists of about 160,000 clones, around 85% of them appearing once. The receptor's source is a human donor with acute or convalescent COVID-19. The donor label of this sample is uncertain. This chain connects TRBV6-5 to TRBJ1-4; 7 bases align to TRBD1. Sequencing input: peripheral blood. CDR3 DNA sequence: TGTGCCAGCAGTTACTCGACAGGGTCTAATGAAAAACTGTTTTTT. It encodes CASSYSTGSNEKLFF.